This T cell receptor (beta chain) was recorded in a study of PD-1 blockade in classical Hodgkin lymphoma. The method was immunoSEQ multiplex PCR; TCRdb's version includes in-frame clones alone and lacks a portion of them. The table lists around 60,000 clones, around 94% of them singletons, with 8% in the top ten. General observations from the study: When set against healthy donors, newly diagnosed patients were reported to show lower baseline TCR diversity.

The CDR3 contains 16 residues. Germline loops: CDR1 LNHDA, CDR2 SQIVND (reference sequence). The ends lost 4 bases at V and 3 bases at J; junction bases unmatched: 5. This sample's time point: cycle 4 day 1 (C4D1), after 6 weeks of nivolumab. Each patient experienced a relapse that followed autologous stem cell transplantation, and brentuximab vedotin exposure varied. Notes on this clone: The antigen is unknown.

The material was peripheral blood mononuclear cells (PBMCs), obtained before the fourth cycle of nivolumab. The chain employs TRBV19 and TRBJ2-3; 12 bases line up with TRBD2. This receptor was obtained from a human donor with classical Hodgkin lymphoma. This chain's CDR3 is CASSTTGTSGTDTQYF. CDR3 coding DNA: TGTGCCAGTAGTACGACCGGGACTAGCGGGACAGATACGCAGTATTTT.